The next 6 T cell receptor beta chains were all read from a single sample in a study of cytomegalovirus exposure and HLA in healthy donors. PCR primers comprised 60 Vbeta and 13 Jbeta primers. The data were produced by immunoSEQ multiplex PCR, yet TCRdb's version contains in-frame clones alone and is incomplete. The sample shows some 100,000 clones, more than 80% of them seen only once. The sequenced sample was PBMCs. The receptors were gathered from a man aged 25 to 40 in good health and CMV-seronegative.

The rearrangement uses TRBV7-2 and TRBJ1-4; possible D gene TRBD1, 5 bases. Per germline, CDR1 SGHTA and CDR2 FQGNSA. V was shortened by 5 bases and J by 10 bases, with 20 bases between the two germline ends. The CDR3 sequence is 15 residues long. The CDR3 bases are TGTGCCAGCAGCCCCTCAGGGCAGATACGTCGAAAACTGTTTTTT. The encoded protein is CASSPSGQIRRKLFF.

J is TRBJ1-5 and V is TRBV27; D uncertain. The CDR3 runs 15 residues. Germline V gene data show CDR1 as MNHEY and CDR2 as SMNVEV (reference sequence). The germline V and J ends were trimmed by 2 bases and 1 base, with 9 bases remaining between them. The CDR3: CASSLGVYSNQPQHF. The CDR3 nucleotides are TGTGCCAGCAGTTTAGGAGTTTACAGCAATCAGCCCCAGCATTTT.

CDR3 loop: CASRTASGNTIYF. CDR3 nucleotide sequence: TGTGCCAGCCGCACAGCAAGCGGAAACACCATATATTTT. The chain links TRBV2 to TRBJ1-3; unclear D gene. Germline V gives CDR1 SNHLY, CDR2 FYNNEI. The CDR3 covers 13 residues. Trimming removed 8 bases from V and 4 bases from J, with 12 bases in between. Variable domain in full (rest from reference TRBV2 and TRBJ1-3): EPEVTQTPSHQVTQMGQEVILRCVPISNHLYFYWYRQILGQKVEFLVSFYNNEISEKSEIFDDQFSVERPDGSNFTLKIRSTKLEDSAMYFCASRTASGNTIYFGEGSWLTVV.

The gene calls are TRBV18 and TRBJ1-6, with D tentatively TRBD1 (6 bases). The CDR3 has 13 amino acids. V was trimmed by 6 bases and J by 7 bases, leaving 10 bases between them. Looked up from germline, CDR1 is KGHSH and CDR2 is LQKENI. The CDR3 loop is CASSQGLNSPLHF. As DNA, the CDR3 is TGTGCCAGCTCTCAGGGGTTGAATTCACCCCTCCACTTT. The full variable domain, in which reference TRBV18 and TRBJ1-6 provide the parts outside the CDR3, is NAGVMQNPRHLVRRRGQEARLRCSPMKGHSHVYWYRQLPEEGLKFMVYLQKENIIDESGMPKERFSAEFPKEGPSILRIQQVVRGDSAAYFCASSQGLNSPLHFGNGTRLTVT.

This chain links TRBV6-1 with TRBJ2-7; tentative D call: TRBD2 (6 bases). The CDR3 loop spans 14 amino acids. V lost 8 bases to trimming and J lost 5 bases, with 19 bases between them. Germline V lookup: CDR1 MNHNS, CDR2 SASEGT. CDR3 in DNA: TGTGCCAGCTCCGACCGGGACTGGGGAGACGAGCAGTACTTC. Translated, it gives CASSDRDWGDEQYF.

The chain links TRBV30 to TRBJ1-3; D is perhaps TRBD1 (6 bases). CDR1 is GTSNPN and CDR2 is SVGIG in the germline V gene (reference sequence). V lost 1 base, J lost 0 bases, and 13 bases lay in between. The CDR3 length is 16 residues. DNA for the CDR3: TGTGCCTGGAGTGACGAGGGGGGGAGCTCTGGAAACACCATATATTTT. It codes for CAWSDEGGSSGNTIYF.